Presented here are 8 T cell receptor beta chains from one specimen sequenced in a study of blood T cell repertoires in COVID-19. Sequencing was performed with immunoSEQ multiplex PCR; in TCRdb, only in-frame clones are kept and a portion is missing. The top ten clones hold 2% to 2.5% of a sample with approximately 230,000 clones, about 88% of them seen once. Sequenced sample: peripheral blood. The receptors were sampled from a woman aged 40-49 years who had recovered from COVID-19.

The rearrangement joins TRBV28 to TRBJ1-5, with TRBD1 identical over 9 bases. V lost 9 bases and J lost 6; bases outside the gene matches: 6. Germline V gene data show CDR1 as MDHEN and CDR2 as SYDVKM. The CDR3 extends over 13 amino acids. The CDR3 here is CASMGQGRQPQHF. In DNA, the CDR3 is TGTGCCAGTATGGGACAGGGTCGTCAGCCCCAGCATTTT.

CDR3 DNA: TGTGCCAGTAGCGGGGGGAGACGGACAGGGAGTAGGTCCGAGCAGTACTTC. This sequence encodes CASSGGRRTGSRSEQYF. The gene calls are TRBV19 and TRBJ2-7; D may be TRBD1 (8 bases). Trimming shortened V by 6 bases and J by 6 bases, and 27 bases separated the two germline ends. The CDR3 is made up of 17 amino acids. Germline V gives CDR1 LNHDA, CDR2 SQIVND (reference sequence). Variable domain in full (rest from reference TRBV19 and TRBJ2-7): DGGITQSPKYLFRKEGQNVTLSCEQNLNHDAMYWYRQDPGQGLRLIYYSQIVNDFQKGDIAEGYSVSREKKESFPLTVTSAQKNPTAFYLCASSGGRRTGSRSEQYFGPGTRLTVT.

This chain uses TRBV11-3 with TRBJ1-2, with D hard to call. Germline CDR1 and CDR2: SGHNT and YENEEA. V dropped 0 bases and J dropped 6 bases, with 8 bases sitting between them. The CDR3 runs to 13 residues. Written as DNA, the CDR3 is TGTGCCAGCAGCTTAGATGGCAGGCATGGCTACACCTTC. Its translation is CASSLDGRHGYTF.

In DNA form, the CDR3 reads TGCGCCAGCAGTGAGGGGGGGTACGAGCAGTACTTC. This gives the protein CASSEGGYEQYF. The rearrangement joins TRBV10-2 to TRBJ2-7, with D possibly TRBD2 on 6 matching bases. The CDR3 covers 12 residues. The germline V gene has CDR1 WSHSY and CDR2 SAAADI. V dropped 2 bases and J dropped 4 bases, with 6 bases sitting between them.

With respect to this clone: This CDR3 is also generated by other DNA sequences in the sample. The V gene is TRBV19, the J gene TRBJ1-5; D unresolved. Trimming removed 1 base from V and 2 bases from J, with 6 bases in between. Germline V CDR1 and CDR2: LNHDA, SQIVND (reference sequence). This CDR3 comprises 14 residues. The CDR3 reads CASSIVGGNQPQHF. The CDR3 DNA follows: TGTGCCAGTAGTATAGTGGGCGGCAATCAGCCCCAGCATTTT.

This clone appeared once. This chain connects TRBV15 to TRBJ1-2; 9 nucleotides align to TRBD1. Germline V lookup: CDR1 LNHNV, CDR2 YYDKDF (reference sequence). The ends lost 0 bases at V and 7 bases at J; junction bases unmatched: 12. The CDR3 runs 17 residues. CDR3 protein: CATSRDYAQGAFAGYTF. The CDR3 DNA is TGTGCCACCAGCAGAGATTACGCACAGGGGGCTTTTGCTGGCTACACCTTC.

As regards this clone: The junction departs from germline at one end; a sequencing error may be responsible. V gene TRBV7-7 combines with J gene TRBJ2-1; 8 nucleotides match TRBD2. This CDR3 has 15 residues. Germline CDR1 and CDR2: SSHAT and FNYEAQ (reference sequence). CDR3 loop: CASSLRGGPGDEQFF. CDR3 DNA: TGTGCTAGCAGCCTACGGGGGGGCCCCGGCGATGAGCAGTTCTTC.

The chain couples TRBV6-1 to TRBJ2-3; a weak D match, TRBD2 (6 bases). Per the germline V gene, CDR1 is MNHNS and CDR2 is SASEGT. CDR3 size: 15 residues. Trimming stripped 1 base from V and 4 bases from J, with 12 bases between. The CDR3 here is CASSEDAGNSDTQYF. The CDR3 nucleotides are TGTGCCAGCAGTGAAGACGCGGGGAATTCAGATACGCAGTATTTT.